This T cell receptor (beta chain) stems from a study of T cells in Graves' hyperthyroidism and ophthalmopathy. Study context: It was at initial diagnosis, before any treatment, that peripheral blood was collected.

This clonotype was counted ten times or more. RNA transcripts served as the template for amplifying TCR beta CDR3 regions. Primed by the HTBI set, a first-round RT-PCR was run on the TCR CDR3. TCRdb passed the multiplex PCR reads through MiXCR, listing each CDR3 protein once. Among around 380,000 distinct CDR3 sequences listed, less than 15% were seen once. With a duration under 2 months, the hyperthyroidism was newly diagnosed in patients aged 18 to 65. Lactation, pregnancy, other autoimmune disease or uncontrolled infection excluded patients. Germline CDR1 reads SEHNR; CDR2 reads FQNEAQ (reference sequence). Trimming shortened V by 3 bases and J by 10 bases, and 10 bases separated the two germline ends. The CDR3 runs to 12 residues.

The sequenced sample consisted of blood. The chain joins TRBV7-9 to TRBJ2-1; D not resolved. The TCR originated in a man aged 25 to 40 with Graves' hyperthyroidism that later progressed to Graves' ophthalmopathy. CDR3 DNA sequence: TGTGCCAGCAGCTTCAATACCGGCGAGCAGTTCTTC. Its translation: CASSFNTGEQFF.